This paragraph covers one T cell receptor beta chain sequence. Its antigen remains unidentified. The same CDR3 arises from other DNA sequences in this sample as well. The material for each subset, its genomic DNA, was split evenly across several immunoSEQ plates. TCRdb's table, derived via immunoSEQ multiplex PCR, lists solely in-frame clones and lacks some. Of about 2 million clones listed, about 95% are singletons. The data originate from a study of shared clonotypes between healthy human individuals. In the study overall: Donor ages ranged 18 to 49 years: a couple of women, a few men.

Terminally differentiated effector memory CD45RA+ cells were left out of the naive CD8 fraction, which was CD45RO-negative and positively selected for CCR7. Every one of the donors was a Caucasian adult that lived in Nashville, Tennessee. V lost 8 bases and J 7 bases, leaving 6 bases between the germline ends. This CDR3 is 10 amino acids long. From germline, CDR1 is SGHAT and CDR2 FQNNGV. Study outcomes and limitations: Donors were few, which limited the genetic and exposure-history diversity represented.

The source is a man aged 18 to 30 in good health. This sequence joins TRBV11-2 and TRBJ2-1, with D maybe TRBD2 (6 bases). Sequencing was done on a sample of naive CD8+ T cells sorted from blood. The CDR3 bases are TGTGCCAGCGGGGGGAATGAGCAGTTCTTC. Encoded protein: CASGGNEQFF.